Below, 17 T cell receptor beta chains from the same sample are listed, as sequenced in a study of T cell responses to AZD1222 COVID-19 vaccine. The assay was immunoSEQ multiplex PCR, and TCRdb's table has in-frame clones only and misses some. The repertoire holds around 88,000 clones, with 88% as singletons. This material consisted of peripheral blood, taken on day 0 of AZD1222 vaccination. Receptor source: an adult in good health.

V usage is TRBV7-2 and J usage is TRBJ1-1; 7 nucleotides align to TRBD1. Germline CDR1 SGHTA, CDR2 FQGNSA. This CDR3 has 14 amino acids. Trimming at V came to 3 bases and at J to 1 base, leaving 2 bases not matched to a gene. CDR3 loop: CASSFGTANTEAFF. CDR3 nucleotides: TGTGCCAGCAGCTTCGGGACAGCGAACACTGAAGCTTTCTTT.

The chain's CDR3 is CAISEYITSGRLYNEQFF. For the CDR3, the DNA is TGTGCCATCAGTGAGTATATAACTAGCGGGAGGCTCTACAATGAGCAGTTCTTC. V is TRBV10-3 and J is TRBJ2-1, with 12 bases lining up with TRBD2. V shed 1 base, J shed 3 bases, and the junction held 7 bases outside the gene matches. This CDR3 has 18 residues. The V gene's germline CDR1 is ENHRY and CDR2 SYGVKD.

The chain combines TRBV4-3 with TRBJ1-6; 10 bases match TRBD1. CDR3 size: 14 residues. Germline lookup yields CDR1 LGHNA and CDR2 YSLEER. V lost 4 bases, J lost 9 bases, and 3 bases stayed unmatched. CDR3 region: CASSLDRGISPLHF. CDR3 nucleotides: TGCGCCAGCAGCCTGGACAGGGGGATTTCACCCCTCCACTTT.

This chain's CDR3 is CASSLRGVSSYEQYF. CDR3 coding DNA: TGTGCCAGCAGCTTAAGGGGAGTGAGCTCCTACGAGCAGTACTTC. This chain connects TRBV7-9 to TRBJ2-7; either TRBD1 or TRBD2 may fit D (5 bases each). The CDR3 spans 15 residues. Trimming pared 2 bases from V and 0 bases from J, leaving 11 bases between. The germline CDR1 and CDR2 sequences are SEHNR and FQNEAQ (reference sequence). The whole variable domain, remainder taken from reference TRBV7-9 and TRBJ2-7, is DTGVSQNPRHKITKRGQNVTFRCDPISEHNRLYWYRQTLGQGPEFLTYFQNEAQLEKSRLLSDRFSAERPKGSFSTLEIQRTEQGDSAMYLCASSLRGVSSYEQYFGPGTRLTVT.

The chain has TRBV2 and TRBJ1-5, with 7 bases that match TRBD1. V shed 8 bases and J 7 bases; nucleotides not matched to a gene: 11. Per germline, CDR1 SNHLY and CDR2 FYNNEI. CDR3 size: 14 residues. The CDR3 DNA sequence: TGTGCCAGCGGGGGTGACAGGGTGCAGCAGCCCCAGCATTTT. Translation: CASGGDRVQQPQHF.

Written as DNA, the CDR3 is TGTGCCAGCAGCTTTCCTGTCGGGAGCCATGGCTACAATGAGCAGTTCTTC. This gives the protein CASSFPVGSHGYNEQFF. The chain employs TRBV5-4 and TRBJ2-1, with D possibly matching TRBD2 (6 bases). The CDR3 is 17 amino acids. Trimming cost V 2 bases and J 3 bases, with 18 bases left between them. Germline CDR1 and CDR2: SGHNT and YYREEE (reference sequence).

The chain has TRBV6-5 and TRBJ1-6; 8 nucleotides match TRBD1. Germline values: CDR1 MNHEY, CDR2 SVGAGI. There are 14 residues in the CDR3. With 6 bases clipped from V and 9 bases from J, the junction kept 7 bases outside the gene matches. This chain's CDR3 is CASSYDRGSSPLHF. CDR3 in DNA: TGTGCCAGCAGCTACGACAGGGGAAGTTCACCCCTCCACTTT.

The gene calls are TRBV24-1 and TRBJ2-1; 9 positions agree with TRBD2. The CDR3 has 15 amino acids. V lost 5 bases to trimming and J lost 9 bases; unmatched junction nucleotides: 10. Germline CDR1 and CDR2: KGHDR and SFDVKD. The CDR3, as DNA: TGTGCCACCAGTGGCGGTGGAGCGGGAGGTGTTGAGCAGTTCTTC. It yields the protein CATSGGGAGGVEQFF.

The chain carries TRBV5-1 and TRBJ1-4, with TRBD1 matching 7 bases. The V segment lost 4 bases and the J segment 7 bases; nucleotides outside the gene matches: 7. CDR1 and CDR2 from the germline V gene are SGHRS and YFSETQ. This CDR3 has 14 amino acids. The CDR3 region is CASSLEAGGEKLFF. In nucleotides, the CDR3 is TGCGCCAGCAGCCTGGAGGCAGGGGGTGAAAAACTGTTTTTT.

The chain carries TRBV7-2 and TRBJ1-1; the match to TRBD1 covers 11 bases. Looked up from germline, CDR1 is SGHTA and CDR2 is FQGNSA. The CDR3 runs 15 residues. J lost 5 bases, V lost 4 bases, and 6 bases had no gene match. The CDR3 bases are TGTGCCAGCAGCTCTTCGGGACAGGGGGTTACTGAAGCTTTCTTT. Translated: CASSSSGQGVTEAFF. The full variable domain, in which reference TRBV7-2 and TRBJ1-1 provide the parts outside the CDR3, is GAGVSQSPSNKVTEKGKDVELRCDPISGHTALYWYRQSLGQGLEFLIYFQGNSAPDKSGLPSDRFSAERTGGSVSTLTIQRTQQEDSAVYLCASSSSGQGVTEAFFGQGTRLTVV.

This chain joins TRBV9 and TRBJ1-1; D unresolved. This CDR3 is 13 amino acids long. Trimming took off 0 bases at V and 2 bases at J, with 5 bases between the two ends. CDR1 and CDR2 (germline): SGDLS, YYNGEE. CDR3 sequence: CASSVERNTEAFF. The CDR3 DNA reads as TGTGCCAGCAGCGTAGAACGAAACACTGAAGCTTTCTTT.

The chain has TRBV10-3 and TRBJ1-2; D gene uncertain. The CDR3 runs to 14 residues. With 0 bases removed from V and 4 bases from J, the gap between germline ends came to 9 bases. CDR1 is ENHRY, CDR2 SYGVKD, per germline. CDR3 sequence (DNA): TGTGCCATCAGTGAGTCGGCCGAAACCTATGGCTACACCTTC. Translated, it gives CAISESAETYGYTF.

This chain links TRBV7-8 with TRBJ1-5, with D maybe TRBD1 (5 bases). Germline V gene data show CDR1 as SGHVS and CDR2 as FQNEAQ. V was trimmed by 6 bases and J by 1 base, leaving 13 bases between them. This CDR3 region has 15 residues. In nucleotides, the CDR3 is TGTGCCAGCAGTCCTCGGGGACCGAGCAATCAGCCCCAGCATTTT. It codes for CASSPRGPSNQPQHF.

The V gene is TRBV5-1, the J gene TRBJ1-6, with D hard to call. The V end was cut by 0 bases, the J end by 8 bases, with 12 bases between. The CDR3 covers 15 residues. Germline CDR1 and CDR2: SGHRS and YFSETQ. CDR3 nucleotides: TGCGCCAGCAGCTTGGGGCATAGGGAAGATTCACCCCTCCACTTT. Its protein is CASSLGHREDSPLHF.

This sequence joins TRBV6-5 and TRBJ1-1; a possible D gene is TRBD1 (6 bases). The CDR3 is 13 amino acids. With 2 bases removed from V and 5 bases from J, the gap between germline ends came to 9 bases. Germline assignment: CDR1 MNHEY and CDR2 SVGAGI. CDR3 DNA: TGTGCCAGCAGTTACCTCGGACAGACTGAAGCTTTCTTT. Translating gives CASSYLGQTEAFF.

The V and J genes are TRBV7-3 and TRBJ2-5; D perhaps matches TRBD1 (6 bases). V lost 4 bases and J lost 1, with 10 bases in between. The CDR3 has 14 amino acids. The germline V gene encodes CDR1 SGHTA and CDR2 FQGTGA. CDR3 bases: TGTGCCAGCAGCTCTGGACAGCTCCAAGAGACCCAGTACTTC. Translating it yields CASSSGQLQETQYF.

The rearrangement links TRBV4-3 to TRBJ2-1; 9 bases agree with TRBD2. The CDR3 loop spans 16 amino acids. J gave up 7 bases and V 2 bases, and 9 bases lay outside the gene matches. Per germline, CDR1 LGHNA and CDR2 YSLEER. DNA of the CDR3: TGCGCCAGCAGCCAAAGGTCTAGCGGGATCTTGAATGAGCAGTTCTTC. As protein: CASSQRSSGILNEQFF.